One T cell receptor beta chain is described in this entry. The source of the sample is a study of blood T cell repertoires in COVID-19. Study background: Collection of acute and convalescent COVID-19 samples took place in the United States, Italy and Spain. T cells, B-cell-depleted T cells, or PBMCs provided the cDNA or gDNA that served as material.

Methods used by the authors: From reference gene primer amplification, estimates of nucleated cell counts were derived. Data came from immunoSEQ multiplex PCR; TCRdb stores just in-frame clones and leaves some out. D and trimming were read from the DNA, whereas the V and J calls and clone size are those reported in that table. The sample lists roughly 200,000 clones; around 76% were seen once. Trimming removed 4 bases from V and 4 bases from J; junction bases left unmatched: 1. In germline, CDR1 is SEHNR, CDR2 FQNEAQ (reference sequence). There are 14 residues in the CDR3. The V call is TRBV7-9, the J call TRBJ1-5, with 10 nucleotides matching TRBD1. The sequencing sample was made of peripheral blood. The TCR was taken from a woman in her 50s with active or convalescent COVID-19. The CDR3 region is CASSWDRGNQPQHF. The CDR3 bases are TGTGCCAGCAGCTGGGACAGGGGAAATCAGCCCCAGCATTTT. The variable domain in full, with the rest retrieved from reference TRBV7-9 and TRBJ1-5, is DTGVSQNPRHKITKRGQNVTFRCDPISEHNRLYWYRQTLGQGPEFLTYFQNEAQLEKSRLLSDRFSAERPKGSFSTLEIQRTEQGDSAMYLCASSWDRGNQPQHFGDGTRLSIL.